The rows below give T cell receptor beta chains drawn from one sample of a study of long-term antiretroviral therapy in people with HIV. Repertoires were generated with immunoSEQ multiplex PCR, while TCRdb's copy carries only in-frame clones and drops some. The sample has about 43,000 clones, approximately 86% seen once. The sample consisted of unsorted PBMCs, taken 0.1 years before starting antiretroviral therapy. Receptors originate from a woman aged 45-65 years with HIV. CDR3s leave out the opening cysteine and the closing phenylalanine or tryptophan. D genes are given only for firm matches.

d_gene,v_gene,CDR3aa
.,TRBV2,ASISGTGPYEQY
.,TRBV11-3,ASSSQQETQY
TRBD1,TRBV30,AWRTTPGTAVYEQY
.,TRBV6-6,ASSLDPNYGYT
TRBD1,TRBV27,ASRNEGTGGGNQPQH
TRBD2,TRBV27,ASSLGTSGGRDEF
.,TRBV6-6,ASSYGTGELF
.,TRBV29-1,SVEGTETNYGYT
.,TRBV30,AWMGTPRFMNTEAF
.,TRBV6-5,ASSPGRIFNQPQH
.,TRBV19,ASKGVTNNEQF
.,TRBV4-2,ASRGGGTEAF
.,TRBV7-9,ASSLEGGVGYT
.,TRBV10-2,ASSGGSWGDGTDTQY
.,TRBV11-2,ASSLDQRWGRETQY
.,TRBV5-5,ASSLAYGPNEKLF
.,TRBV4-3,ASSRVKGDNTGELF
.,TRBV7-9,ASSLADSLNTEAF